The rows below give T cell receptor beta chains drawn from one sample of a study of regulatory T cells in long-lasting Graves disease. MiXCR, run by TCRdb on the multiplex PCR reads, gives a single entry per CDR3 protein. The sample has hundreds of thousands of distinct CDR3 sequences, about 16% seen once. This same sample was also part of a study on T cells in Graves' hyperthyroidism and ophthalmopathy.

Sequenced material: peripheral blood mononuclear cells (PBMCs), taken at new diagnosis, from a patient treated with antithyroid drugs. The receptors stem from a woman in her thirties with Graves disease. Both conserved end residues are part of each CDR3. The D gene is left open where the match is weak. Clone size is shown for a subset of rows, as once, few, many or a class of expanded clone.

D gene	V gene	clone size	J gene	CDR3 DNA	CDR3 protein
-	TRBV2	-	TRBJ2-7	TGTGCCAGCAGTGATAAAGGCCTAAGGCGGTACTTC	CASSDKGLRRYF
TRBD2	TRBV2	-	TRBJ2-3	TGTGCCAGCACCCAAGCGGGAGCCCCCACAGATACGCAGTATTTT	CASTQAGAPTDTQYF
-	TRBV12-5	many	TRBJ2-1	TGTGCTAGTGGTGGGGTGAGCAATGAGCAGTTCTTC	CASGGVSNEQFF
-	TRBV11-2	-	TRBJ2-7	TGTGCCAGCAGCTTAGTGCTCCACGAGCAGTACTTC	CASSLVLHEQYF
TRBD2	TRBV6-2/TRBV6-3	many	TRBJ2-7	TGTGCCAGCCTGGCGGGAGGGCCCCGTTCCTACGAGCAGTACTTC	CASLAGGPRSYEQYF
-	TRBV5-1	-	TRBJ2-5	TGCGCCAGCAGCCTGGGCCCAGGGCGAGAGACCCAGTACTTC	CASSLGPGRETQYF
TRBD1	TRBV28	many	TRBJ1-6	TGTGCCAGCAGTTCCCTCCAGGGGGCAGGAGATAATTCACCCCTCCACTTT	CASSSLQGAGDNSPLHF
-	TRBV11-1	-	TRBJ2-5	TGTGCCAGCAGACCCTCATTGGAGGGTCGGCAAGGAGGGACCCAGTACTTC	CASRPSLEGRQGGTQYF
TRBD1	TRBV10-3	few	TRBJ1-1	TGTGCCTCCTGGACAGGCAACACTGAAGCTTTCTTT	CASWTGNTEAFF
-	TRBV6-2/TRBV6-3	many	TRBJ2-7	TGTGCCAGCAGTTCCCCCGGGGTTGTTTGGGAGCAGTACTTC	CASSSPGVVWEQYF
-	TRBV7-2	many	TRBJ2-2	TGTGCCAGCAGGCGGAGGGGGGGGAGGACCGGGGAGCTGTTTTTT	CASRRRGGRTGELFF
-	TRBV2	many	TRBJ2-2	TGTGCCAGCAGGCTCAAGCGGGACACCGGGGAGCTGTTTTTT	CASRLKRDTGELFF
TRBD1	TRBV28	-	TRBJ2-4	TGTGCCAGCAGCCCCCCGTTGGGGCAGGGGGCTGCCAAAAACATTCAGTACTTC	CASSPPLGQGAAKNIQYF
-	TRBV25-1	few	TRBJ1-4	TGTGCCAGCAGTCATAGGACAGTAAATGAAAAACTGTTTTTT	CASSHRTVNEKLFF
-	TRBV7-2	-	TRBJ2-5	TGTGCCAGCAGCAAGGGGGGGCCGACTGTTAGGGAGACCCAGTACTTC	CASSKGGPTVRETQYF
-	TRBV6-1	few	TRBJ2-1	TGTGCCAGCAGTGTCCGGGACGTGGAGCAGTTCTTC	CASSVRDVEQFF
-	TRBV3-1	-	TRBJ1-1	TGTGCCAGCAGCCAAGTCGCCTCGGGAGGGAACACTGAAGCTTTCTTT	CASSQVASGGNTEAFF
TRBD2	TRBV5-1	-	TRBJ2-4	TGCGCCAGCAGCTCACTAGCGGGAGGTACGATAGCCAAAAACATTCAGTACTTC	CASSSLAGGTIAKNIQYF
TRBD1	TRBV24-1	-	TRBJ1-6	TGTGCCACCAGTGATCCCTGGACAGGGACCCTCCACTTT	CATSDPWTGTLHF
-	TRBV7-9	few	TRBJ1-1	TGTGCCAGCAGCTTATTTTCAGAATACACTGAAGCTTTCTTT	CASSLFSEYTEAFF
-	TRBV19	few	TRBJ2-5	TGTGCCAGTAGTATGGGGGGATTAGCGATCCCTCTTAGGGAGACCCAGTACTTC	CASSMGGLAIPLRETQYF
TRBD2	TRBV15	-	TRBJ2-3	TGTGCCACCAGCGGAAAACTAGGACTAGCGGGAGGTGATACGCAGTATTTT	CATSGKLGLAGGDTQYF
-	TRBV11-2	few	TRBJ2-6	TGTGCCAGCAGCTTGACCGCTTACTCTGGGGCCAACGTCCTGACTTTC	CASSLTAYSGANVLTF
TRBD1	TRBV6-2/TRBV6-3	-	TRBJ2-7	TGTGCCAGTATCCAAACCGGGACAGGTCCATACGAGCAGTACTTC	CASIQTGTGPYEQYF
-	TRBV5-1	many	TRBJ1-2	TGCGCCAGCAGCAGAACGGAAGGACAGTTCTTTGGCTACACCTTC	CASSRTEGQFFGYTF
-	TRBV2	-	TRBJ1-5	TGTGCCAGCTCAAGGGACACCTATAGCAATCAGCCCCAGCATTTT	CASSRDTYSNQPQHF
-	TRBV28	many	TRBJ1-6	TGTGCCAGCAGTTTTAAGGCCCTCCGGGATTCACCCCTCCACTTT	CASSFKALRDSPLHF
-	TRBV7-6	many	TRBJ1-3	TGTGCCAGCAGCCCCCCCGGGCAGGGCGGAACGTCTGGAAACACCATATATTTT	CASSPPGQGGTSGNTIYF
TRBD2	TRBV6-1	many	TRBJ2-2	TGTGCCAGCAGACATAGCGGGAGAAGCACCGGGGAGCTGTTTTTT	CASRHSGRSTGELFF
TRBD2	TRBV11-1	many	TRBJ2-1	TGTGCCAGCAGCTTGGGACTAGCGGGAGATGAGCAGTTCTTC	CASSLGLAGDEQFF
-	TRBV7-9	many	TRBJ1-2	TGTGCCAGCAGCCCGGGAGTTGGCTACACCTTC	CASSPGVGYTF
-	TRBV6-1	many	TRBJ1-5	TGTGCCAGCAGTGGGTCCAGCGGTCTTAATCAGCCCCAGCATTTT	CASSGSSGLNQPQHF
-	TRBV24-1	-	TRBJ2-1	TGTGCCACCAGTGATTTGAGGGCAGGGTCGTACAATGAGCAGTTCTTC	CATSDLRAGSYNEQFF
TRBD1	TRBV3-1	many	TRBJ1-5	TGTGCCAGCAGCCAAGGGCCAGGGGGTCAGCCCCAGCATTTT	CASSQGPGGQPQHF
-	TRBV3-1	many	TRBJ1-1	TGTGCCAGCAGCCTTCCCGGTGGCCGGACTGAAGCTTTCTTT	CASSLPGGRTEAFF
TRBD1	TRBV28	few	TRBJ1-5	TGTGCCACCGACAGGGGGCTAGATAGCAATCAGCCCCAGCATTTT	CATDRGLDSNQPQHF
TRBD1	TRBV3-1	few	TRBJ2-3	TGTGCCAGCAGCCAAGATCTGGGCAGGGGGCCTTCAAATACGCAGTATTTT	CASSQDLGRGPSNTQYF
-	TRBV6-5	-	TRBJ2-3	TGTGCCAGCAGTTATACGGGGCCAACAGATATGCAGTATTTT	CASSYTGPTDMQYF
-	TRBV2	-	TRBJ2-1	TGTGCCAGCCGCGGGACTCGGTACAATGAGCAGTTCTTC	CASRGTRYNEQFF
-	TRBV13	-	TRBJ2-1	TGTGCCACCCCCGGGAGACCCCATGAGCAGTTCTTC	CATPGRPHEQFF
-	TRBV7-3	many	TRBJ2-3	TGTGCCAGCAGCTTAACGGGCGGAGGCACAGATACGCAGTATTTT	CASSLTGGGTDTQYF
TRBD2	TRBV7-6	few	TRBJ2-1	TGTGCCAGCAGCTTCAACGGGGGGGGGGAACTTTACAATGAGCAGTTCTTC	CASSFNGGGELYNEQFF
TRBD2	TRBV20-1	few	TRBJ2-5	TGCAGTGCTACTATTTATTCGGGACTAGCGGAACAAGAGACCCAGTACTTC	CSATIYSGLAEQETQYF
TRBD1	TRBV14	-	TRBJ1-3	TGTGCCAGCAGCCAAGCAGGGGGTGGAAACACCATATATTTT	CASSQAGGGNTIYF
TRBD2	TRBV5-5	few	TRBJ2-2	TGTGCCAGCAGCGCGGGACTAGCGGTGCACGGGGAGCTGTTTTTT	CASSAGLAVHGELFF
-	TRBV4-1	few	TRBJ1-1	TGCGCCAGCAGCCAAGGCAGGGCGACGAACACTGAAGCTTTCTTT	CASSQGRATNTEAFF
TRBD1	TRBV5-1	many	TRBJ1-1	TGCGCCAGCAGCTTCGAGAGGGGGCGGAGAGGCACTGAAGCTTTCTTT	CASSFERGRRGTEAFF
-	TRBV28	-	TRBJ1-1	TGTGCCAGCAGTTTATCCGGGAAATTTAACACTGAAGCTTTCTTT	CASSLSGKFNTEAFF
-	TRBV6-1	many	TRBJ1-2	TGTGCCAGCAGCACCGGGACGGCCAAATATGGCTACACCTTC	CASSTGTAKYGYTF
TRBD2	TRBV12-3/TRBV12-4	many	TRBJ2-7	TGTGCCAGCAGCTGGACTAGCGGGAGTTACGAGCAGTACTTC	CASSWTSGSYEQYF
TRBD1	TRBV20-1	many	TRBJ2-7	TGCAGTGCTCCCCGGGACAGGGAGCACGAGCAGTACTTC	CSAPRDREHEQYF
-	TRBV27	many	TRBJ2-3	TGTGCCAGCAGTTCCCTAGGGGGAGGCACAGATACGCAGTATTTT	CASSSLGGGTDTQYF
-	TRBV19	many	TRBJ1-1	TGTGCCAGTAGTAAGGCGACAGTCCCGAACACTGAAGCTTTCTTT	CASSKATVPNTEAFF